A selection of T cell receptor beta chains follows, all from one sample in a study of OX40 agonist ivuxolimab in advanced cancers. Some clones are missing from TCRdb's copy, which holds only in-frame ones; the method was immunoSEQ multiplex PCR. The table includes 74,000 or so clones, 90% to 95% detected once. Sequenced material: CD4+ or CD8+ T cells sorted from blood, taken in a trial of the OX40 agonist ivuxolimab. The receptors here all came from an adult with an advanced solid tumor such as melanoma, head and neck, liver or kidney cancer. CDR3s include the opening cysteine and the closing phenylalanine or tryptophan. D genes are given only for firm matches. Expanded clones get a size class; other rows say once, few or many, or leave the size out.

D	size	J	V	DNA	CDR3
NA	NA	TRBJ1-5	TRBV10-3	TGTGCCATCAGTGGCTTTGACAGTTCTCAGCCCCAGCATTTT	CAISGFDSSQPQHF
NA	NA	TRBJ2-1	TRBV20-1	TGCAGTGCTAGTACACAACGTGAGCAGTTCTTC	CSASTQREQFF
TRBD2	NA	TRBJ2-3	TRBV7-2	TGTGCCAGCAGGGGGGGACTAGCGGGGTCAGATACGCAGTATTTT	CASRGGLAGSDTQYF
NA	NA	TRBJ1-1	TRBV25-1	TGTGCCAGCAGTGAATATGGTCCAGGGAACACTGAAGCTTTCTTT	CASSEYGPGNTEAFF
TRBD1	NA	TRBJ2-7	TRBV19	TGTGCCAGTTCCGGGACAGGGTCGGGCTACGAGCAGTACTTC	CASSGTGSGYEQYF
TRBD1	NA	TRBJ1-2	TRBV10-3	TGTGCCATCAGTGACCTGGGACAGGGCGGCGATGGCTACACCTTC	CAISDLGQGGDGYTF
TRBD1	NA	TRBJ1-2	TRBV4-3	TGCGCCAGCAGCCACGTCGACAGGGTCGATTACTATGGCTACACCTTC	CASSHVDRVDYYGYTF
NA	NA	TRBJ2-2	TRBV19	TGTGCCAGTAGTATATTCGGGGTCAACACCGGGGAGCTGTTTTTT	CASSIFGVNTGELFF
TRBD1	NA	TRBJ2-3	TRBV5-1	TGCGCCAGCAGCCCGGGACAGGGTACAGATACGCAGTATTTT	CASSPGQGTDTQYF
NA	NA	TRBJ2-1	TRBV7-2	TGTGCCAGCAGCTCGTTACAGCCAAGCTCCTACAATGAGCAGTTCTTC	CASSSLQPSSYNEQFF
NA	NA	TRBJ2-2	TRBV30	TGTGCCTGGAGTTCGAGCGGGCAGAACACCGGGGAGCTGTTTTTT	CAWSSSGQNTGELFF
NA	NA	TRBJ2-5	TRBV29-1	TGCAGCGTTTGTCGAGCAGAGACCCAGTACTTC	CSVCRAETQYF
TRBD1	NA	TRBJ2-7	TRBV6-6	TGTGCCAGCAGCAGGGGGTACGGCTCCTACGAGCAGTACTTC	CASSRGYGSYEQYF
TRBD2	NA	TRBJ2-5	TRBV7-9	TGTGCCAGCAGCTCAAACCCGGGACTAGCGGGGATGCCAGAGACCCAGTACTTC	CASSSNPGLAGMPETQYF
NA	few	TRBJ2-3	TRBV18	TGTGCCAGCTCACCGTTAGATACGCAGTATTTT	CASSPLDTQYF
NA	NA	TRBJ2-5	TRBV28	TGTGCCAGCAGTCAACCCGCACAAGAGACCCAGTACTTC	CASSQPAQETQYF
NA	NA	TRBJ1-2	TRBV6-1	TGTGCCAGCAGTGAACGTGTGGGGGGCGATTATGGCTACACCTTC	CASSERVGGDYGYTF
NA	NA	TRBJ1-4	TRBV6-6	TGTGCCAGCGCCCTTGGGACAAAGGGTGAAAAACTGTTTTTT	CASALGTKGEKLFF
NA	NA	TRBJ2-7	TRBV21-1	TGTGCCAGCATCATTGGGAAGGCAGTCTCCTACGAGCAGTACTTC	CASIIGKAVSYEQYF